This passage covers 10 T cell receptor beta chains from one sample sequenced in a study of OX40 agonist ivuxolimab in advanced cancers. This table comes from immunoSEQ multiplex PCR, and its TCRdb copy is limited to in-frame clones, with some not included. The repertoire holds under 100,000 clones, with around 85% as singletons. The material was CD4+ or CD8+ T cells sorted from blood, obtained in a trial of the OX40 agonist ivuxolimab. These receptors were collected from an adult with an advanced solid tumor such as melanoma, head and neck, liver or kidney cancer.

The sample holds one count of this clone. This sequence joins TRBV7-9 and TRBJ1-1; D not certain. The CDR3 runs 15 residues. With 5 bases removed from V and 5 bases from J, the gap between germline ends came to 18 bases. Germline V gene data show CDR1 as SEHNR and CDR2 as FQNEAQ (reference sequence). This CDR3 is CASSPKQRLSTEAFF. The CDR3 nucleotides read TGTGCCAGCAGCCCAAAACAGAGACTGTCAACTGAAGCTTTCTTT.

V is TRBV19 and J is TRBJ1-6; TRBD1 might be the D (5 bases). The CDR3 sequence is 16 residues long. Germline V CDR1 and CDR2: LNHDA, SQIVND (reference sequence). With 6 bases removed from V and 2 bases from J, the gap between germline ends came to 14 bases. CDR3 protein: CASRRGGDTYNSPLHF. CDR3 DNA: TGTGCCAGTAGGAGGGGTGGAGACACCTATAATTCACCCCTCCACTTT.

J is TRBJ2-7 and V is TRBV7-2; the D gene is possibly TRBD1 (6 bases). The CDR3 runs 14 residues. Trimming cost V 5 bases and J 5 bases, with 16 bases left between them. The germline gives CDR1 SGHTA, CDR2 FQGNSA. CDR3 bases: TGTGCCAGCAGCGTCAGGGGTACTACCCACGAGCAGTACTTC. Translation: CASSVRGTTHEQYF.

This clone was seen a few times. The genes are TRBV2 and TRBJ2-7, with D maybe TRBD1 (5 bases). V dropped 8 bases and J dropped 4 bases, with 12 bases sitting between them. In germline, CDR1 is SNHLY, CDR2 FYNNEI. This CDR3 has 12 amino acids. The CDR3 reads CASRPGMYEQYF. CDR3 in DNA: TGTGCCAGCCGTCCAGGGATGTACGAGCAGTACTTC.

This chain joins TRBV11-2 and TRBJ1-2, with 10 bases aligning to TRBD1. With V trimmed by 1 base and J by 8 bases, 4 bases remained unmatched. Germline-derived CDR1 and CDR2 are SGHAT and FQNNGV. This CDR3 contains 14 residues. The CDR3 region has the DNA TGTGCCAGCAGCTTAGGACAGGGGGCGAGGGGCTACACCTTC. It encodes CASSLGQGARGYTF.

This clone was detected once. The chain uses TRBV5-1 and TRBJ1-1, with TRBD1 matching over 8 bases. CDR1 is SGHRS, CDR2 YFSETQ, per germline. V was clipped by 4 bases and J by 5 bases; unmatched bases: 13. The CDR3 runs 16 residues. CDR3 bases: TGCGCCAGCAGCCAAGACAGGGGAAGAACGGGTACTGAAGCTTTCTTT. Its protein product is CASSQDRGRTGTEAFF.

The chain joins TRBV7-9 to TRBJ1-2; 7 positions agree with TRBD1. Germline trimming cut 5 bases from V and 5 bases from J; bases unmatched to any gene: 11. Germline lookup yields CDR1 SEHNR and CDR2 FQNEAQ (reference sequence). The CDR3 is 15 residues long. DNA of the CDR3: TGTGCCAGCAGCACCTACATGGACAGGCAATATGGCTACACCTTC. Translation: CASSTYMDRQYGYTF.

The rearrangement joins TRBV7-8 to TRBJ1-3, with 12 bases lining up with TRBD1. With 4 bases clipped from V and 4 bases from J, the junction kept 5 bases outside the gene matches. Germline lookup yields CDR1 SGHVS and CDR2 FQNEAQ. The CDR3 is made up of 16 amino acids. In DNA, the CDR3 is TGTGCCAGCAGCTCCGGGACAGGGGGCATGGGAAACACCATATATTTT. It translates to CASSSGTGGMGNTIYF.

The gene calls are TRBV28 and TRBJ2-7; the D is unclear. The germline CDR1 and CDR2 sequences are MDHEN and SYDVKM. The CDR3 covers 12 residues. V lost 2 bases and J lost 4, with 6 bases in between. CDR3 DNA: TGTGCCAGCAGTTTAGCGGATTACGAGCAGTACTTC. Its translation is CASSLADYEQYF. The whole variable domain, remainder taken from reference TRBV28 and TRBJ2-7, is DVKVTQSSRYLVKRTGEKVFLECVQDMDHENMFWYRQDPGLGLRLIYFSYDVKMKEKGDIPEGYSVSREKKERFSLILESASTNQTSMYLCASSLADYEQYFGPGTRLTVT.

This rearrangement joins TRBV27 to TRBJ2-5; no clear D gene. CDR1 is MNHEY and CDR2 is SMNVEV in the germline V gene (reference sequence). V lost 3 bases to trimming and J lost 2 bases, with 7 bases between them. This CDR3 region has 13 residues. The CDR3 reads CASSLYRQETQYF. CDR3 sequence (DNA): TGTGCCAGCAGTTTGTACAGACAAGAGACCCAGTACTTC.